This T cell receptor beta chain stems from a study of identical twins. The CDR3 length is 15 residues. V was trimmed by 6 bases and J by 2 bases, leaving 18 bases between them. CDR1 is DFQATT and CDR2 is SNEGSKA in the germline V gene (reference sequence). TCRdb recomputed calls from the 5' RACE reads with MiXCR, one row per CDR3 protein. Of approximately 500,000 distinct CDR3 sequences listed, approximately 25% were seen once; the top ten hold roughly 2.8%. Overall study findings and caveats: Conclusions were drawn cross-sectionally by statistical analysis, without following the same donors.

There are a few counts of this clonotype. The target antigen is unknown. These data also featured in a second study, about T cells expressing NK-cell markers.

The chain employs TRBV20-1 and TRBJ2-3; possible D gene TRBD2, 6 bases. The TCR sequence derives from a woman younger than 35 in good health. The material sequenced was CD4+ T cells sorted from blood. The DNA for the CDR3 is TGCAGTGCCCCAAAACCTAGCGACTACACAGATACGCAGTATTTT. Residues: CSAPKPSDYTDTQYF.